The next 9 T cell receptor beta chains were all read from a single sample in a study of CD8 T cells in ankylosing spondylitis. Study observations and caveats: Seemingly distinctive of ankylosing spondylitis blood was a TCR beta motif formed by eight highly homologous variants.

The antigens of these receptors remain unknown. MiXCR, run by TCRdb on the 5' RACE reads, gives a single entry per CDR3 protein. Of some 840,000 distinct CDR3 sequences in the sample, roughly 12% were seen once. The sequencing input was blood, either unsorted or a sorted T cell fraction (not recorded which). The receptors come from a male donor with ankylosing spondylitis.

This clonotype came up a few times. V and J are TRBV20-1 and TRBJ1-2, with unresolved D. V shed 5 bases and J shed 4 bases, with 11 bases lying between them. This CDR3 contains 12 residues. Germline V gives CDR1 DFQATT, CDR2 SNEGSKA (reference sequence). Here the CDR3 reads CSAWVYSYGYTF. The CDR3 coding sequence is TGCAGTGCTTGGGTGTACAGCTATGGCTACACCTTC.

The CDR3 bases are TGCAGCGTTGTTGGGGGACAGGAAGAGACCCAGTACTTC. Protein: CSVVGGQEETQYF. The J gene is TRBJ2-5, the V gene TRBV29-1; 8 bases line up with TRBD1. V lost 4 bases to trimming and J lost 3 bases; unmatched junction nucleotides: 4. The CDR3 contains 13 residues. Germline V lookup: CDR1 SQVTM, CDR2 ANQGSEA.

The sample holds a few counts of this clonotype. The chain joins TRBV12-3 or TRBV12-4 to TRBJ2-7; D perhaps matches TRBD2 (6 bases). V dropped 3 bases and J dropped 6 bases, with 15 bases sitting between them. This CDR3 is built from 14 residues. CDR3 sequence (DNA): TGTGCCAGCAGTTTGGAGGGGATTGTCCTCGAGCAGTACTTC. This translates into CASSLEGIVLEQYF.

This clonotype came up a few times. V gene TRBV5-1 combines with J gene TRBJ2-7; TRBD2 matches 8 bases. Germline trimming cut 0 bases from V and 4 bases from J; bases unmatched to any gene: 3. Germline CDR1 and CDR2: SGHRS and YFSETQ. The CDR3 is 14 residues long. The CDR3: CASSLDSGEYEQYF. In DNA form, the CDR3 reads TGCGCCAGCAGCTTGGATAGCGGGGAATACGAGCAGTACTTC.

This clonotype was counted at least ten times. This sequence joins TRBV11-2 and TRBJ2-6, with D unresolved. From germline, CDR1 is SGHAT and CDR2 FQNNGV. This CDR3 is 14 amino acids long. V was shortened by 2 bases and J by 3 bases, with 5 bases between the two germline ends. The CDR3 reads CASSLSVGANVLTF. The CDR3, as DNA: TGTGCCAGCAGCTTATCAGTTGGGGCCAACGTCCTGACTTTC.

In regard to this clonotype: At one of its ends the junction is not consistent with the germline gene, which may arise from a read error. This chain links TRBV11-3 with TRBJ1-1; D unresolved. Germline CDR1 is SGHNT and CDR2 is YENEEA. The CDR3 is 13 residues long. The CDR3 sequence is CASSFTRTSLQVF. The CDR3 region has the DNA TGTGCCAGCAGCTTCACCCGGACCTCACTTCAAGTCTTT.

This rearrangement joins TRBV15 to TRBJ2-7; 10 bases map to TRBD2. The CDR3 spans 15 residues. V trimming: 2 bases; J trimming: 3 bases; junction bases outside the gene matches: 4. Germline V lookup: CDR1 LNHNV, CDR2 YYDKDF (reference sequence). Here the CDR3 DNA reads TGTGCCACCAGCAGACCACTAGCGGGATTCTACGAGCAGTACTTC. This sequence encodes CATSRPLAGFYEQYF.

At least ten counts were recorded for this clonotype. The chain employs TRBV6-5 and TRBJ2-3; TRBD1 might be the D (5 bases). The V end was cut by 2 bases, the J end by 5 bases, with 17 bases between. CDR1 is MNHEY and CDR2 is SVGAGI in the germline V gene. The CDR3 sequence is 16 residues long. CDR3 protein: CASSYAQGGAKDTQYF. The CDR3 bases are TGTGCCAGCAGTTACGCCCAGGGTGGGGCGAAAGATACGCAGTATTTT.

The sample holds many counts of this clonotype. CDR3 sequence: CSARAPSGTDTQYF. In DNA, the CDR3 is TGCAGTGCTAGAGCGCCTAGCGGCACAGATACGCAGTATTTT. The genes are TRBV20-1 and TRBJ2-3, with D maybe TRBD2 (6 bases). V was clipped by 1 base and J by 1 base, with 9 bases between them. The CDR3 contains 14 residues. In germline, CDR1 is DFQATT, CDR2 SNEGSKA (reference sequence).